This T cell receptor (beta chain) was obtained from a study of technical replicates of blood from several donors. Measured with immunoSEQ multiplex PCR; TCRdb has only the in-frame clones, and not every one. The table has tens of thousands of clones, about 96% seen once; the top ten hold 0.25% to 0.3%. V shed 0 bases, J shed 4 bases, and the junction held 7 bases outside the gene matches. This CDR3 is built from 16 residues. Per the germline V gene, CDR1 is SGHRS and CDR2 is YFSETQ. Sequenced input: T cells isolated from PBMCs. This TCR was sampled from a human donor in good health. The chain couples TRBV5-1 to TRBJ2-3; TRBD2 matches 8 bases. This CDR3 reads CASSLAGGRGPDTQYF. CDR3 DNA sequence: TGCGCCAGCAGCTTGGCGGGGGGGCGCGGTCCAGATACGCAGTATTTT.